This is a list of T cell receptor beta chains from one sample in a study of B cell selection in AIRE deficiency. Assay: immunoSEQ multiplex PCR; the TCRdb copy retains only in-frame clones and omits some. This table holds 20,000 to 25,000 clones, around 97% found once. Specimen: conventional CD4+ T cells sorted from PBMCs. The receptors come from a human donor with AIRE deficiency. Both conserved end residues are part of each CDR3. The D gene is left open where the match is weak. A clone size is listed for some rows: how often the clone was seen (once, few, many), or a class if it is expanded.

clone_size: -
v_call: TRBV6-9
j_call: TRBJ1-2
d_call: -
cdr3_nt: TGTGCCAGCAGTGGGCGGAACTATGGCTACACCTTC
cdr3_aa: CASSGRNYGYTF

clone_size: -
v_call: TRBV6-1
j_call: TRBJ2-5
d_call: TRBD2
cdr3_nt: TGTGCCAGCAGTGAAAGGGCTAGCGGGAGGAGAGAGACCCAGTACTTC
cdr3_aa: CASSERASGRRETQYF

clone_size: -
v_call: TRBV19
j_call: TRBJ1-2
d_call: -
cdr3_nt: TGTGCCAGTAGGATAACAGGTTACTATGGCTACACCTTC
cdr3_aa: CASRITGYYGYTF

clone_size: -
v_call: TRBV11-3
j_call: TRBJ2-3
d_call: -
cdr3_nt: TGTGCCAGCAGCTTAGATGGCCAGAAAGCAGATACGCAGTATTTT
cdr3_aa: CASSLDGQKADTQYF

clone_size: once
v_call: TRBV7-9
j_call: TRBJ2-1
d_call: TRBD2
cdr3_nt: TGTGCCAGCAGCTCCTACCGCGGGGGTGAGCAGTTCTTC
cdr3_aa: CASSSYRGGEQFF

clone_size: -
v_call: TRBV5-1
j_call: TRBJ2-7
d_call: TRBD2
cdr3_nt: TGCGCCAGCAGCTCCCCGGGACTACCAACCTACGAGCAGTACTTC
cdr3_aa: CASSSPGLPTYEQYF

clone_size: -
v_call: TRBV28
j_call: TRBJ2-3
d_call: TRBD2
cdr3_nt: TGTGCCAGCAGTCCAAGCGGGGAGGGGACAGATACGCAGTATTTT
cdr3_aa: CASSPSGEGTDTQYF

clone_size: -
v_call: TRBV6-1
j_call: TRBJ2-7
d_call: -
cdr3_nt: TGTGCCAGCCGGATGGCGTTGGGGACCTACGAGCAGTACTTC
cdr3_aa: CASRMALGTYEQYF

clone_size: -
v_call: TRBV20-1
j_call: TRBJ1-6
d_call: -
cdr3_nt: TGCAGTGCTAGTAACGGGAGGACCCTCCACTTT
cdr3_aa: CSASNGRTLHF

clone_size: -
v_call: TRBV5-1
j_call: TRBJ1-1
d_call: TRBD1
cdr3_nt: TGCGCCAGCAGCTCACTTGGAGGGGGCAACACTGAAGCTTTCTTT
cdr3_aa: CASSSLGGGNTEAFF

clone_size: -
v_call: TRBV28
j_call: TRBJ1-2
d_call: -
cdr3_nt: TGTGCCAGCACTTTACGGGGCCCGGCTAACTATGGCTACACCTTC
cdr3_aa: CASTLRGPANYGYTF

clone_size: -
v_call: TRBV19
j_call: TRBJ2-5
d_call: -
cdr3_nt: TGTGCCAGTAGTCTCTGGGACCGCCAAGAGACCCAGTACTTC
cdr3_aa: CASSLWDRQETQYF

clone_size: -
v_call: TRBV18
j_call: TRBJ2-1
d_call: -
cdr3_nt: TGTGCCAGCTCAGCAGTCAGCTCCTACAATGAGCAGTTCTTC
cdr3_aa: CASSAVSSYNEQFF

clone_size: -
v_call: TRBV11-2
j_call: TRBJ1-2
d_call: TRBD1
cdr3_nt: TGTGCCAGCAGCCAGGGACAGGGCTACACCTTC
cdr3_aa: CASSQGQGYTF

clone_size: -
v_call: TRBV5-5
j_call: TRBJ1-2
d_call: -
cdr3_nt: TGTGCCAGCAGGCTACTAACCGCGGGCAGCTATGGCTACACCTTC
cdr3_aa: CASRLLTAGSYGYTF

clone_size: -
v_call: TRBV4-2
j_call: TRBJ1-4
d_call: TRBD1
cdr3_nt: TGTGCCAGCAGCCAGGGAACCAGAGCCAGGGGGAATGAAAAACTGTTTTTT
cdr3_aa: CASSQGTRARGNEKLFF

clone_size: -
v_call: TRBV19
j_call: TRBJ1-2
d_call: -
cdr3_nt: TGTGCCAGTACCTCCCGGGGGCGAGGGAACTATGGCTACACCTTC
cdr3_aa: CASTSRGRGNYGYTF

clone_size: -
v_call: TRBV15
j_call: TRBJ2-1
d_call: TRBD2
cdr3_nt: TGTGCCACCACCAGCGGGAGGGCCTTTGAGCAGTTCTTC
cdr3_aa: CATTSGRAFEQFF

clone_size: -
v_call: TRBV7-9
j_call: TRBJ1-5
d_call: TRBD1
cdr3_nt: TGTGCCAGCAGCTTAGGACAGGGGGCCGACCCCGGTCAGCCCCAGCATTTT
cdr3_aa: CASSLGQGADPGQPQHF

clone_size: -
v_call: TRBV7-3
j_call: TRBJ2-6
d_call: -
cdr3_nt: TGTGCCAGCAGCCTAAACGCCCGGGCTGGGGCCAACGTCCTGACTTTC
cdr3_aa: CASSLNARAGANVLTF

clone_size: -
v_call: TRBV30
j_call: TRBJ1-1
d_call: -
cdr3_nt: TGTGCCTGGAGTGTAGGTACAGCGAACACTGAAGCTTTCTTT
cdr3_aa: CAWSVGTANTEAFF

clone_size: -
v_call: TRBV5-5
j_call: TRBJ1-1
d_call: -
cdr3_nt: TGTGCCAGCAGCAAACAGGCGAACACTGAAGCTTTCTTT
cdr3_aa: CASSKQANTEAFF

clone_size: -
v_call: TRBV5-4
j_call: TRBJ1-3
d_call: -
cdr3_nt: TGTGCCAGCAGCCCCTCCTGGGGAAACACCATATATTTT
cdr3_aa: CASSPSWGNTIYF

clone_size: few
v_call: TRBV7-9
j_call: TRBJ1-2
d_call: TRBD1
cdr3_nt: TGTGCCAGCAGCGTCCCAGGGGGCGCGGTTACCTTC
cdr3_aa: CASSVPGGAVTF

clone_size: -
v_call: TRBV5-1
j_call: TRBJ1-4
d_call: TRBD1
cdr3_nt: TGCGCCAGCAGCTTGGTACCCGGGACAGAGAATGAAAAACTGTTTTTT
cdr3_aa: CASSLVPGTENEKLFF

clone_size: -
v_call: TRBV5-4
j_call: TRBJ2-3
d_call: -
cdr3_nt: TGTGCCAGCAGGCGGGACTTATCCGGCACAGATACGCAGTATTTT
cdr3_aa: CASRRDLSGTDTQYF

clone_size: -
v_call: TRBV7-2
j_call: TRBJ2-1
d_call: TRBD1
cdr3_nt: TGTGCCAGCAGCTTGGGACAGGGACGTCCAAATGAGCAGTTCTTC
cdr3_aa: CASSLGQGRPNEQFF

clone_size: -
v_call: TRBV11-2
j_call: TRBJ2-7
d_call: TRBD2
cdr3_nt: TGTGCCAGCAGCCGGGACTACCACGAGCAGTACTTC
cdr3_aa: CASSRDYHEQYF

clone_size: once
v_call: TRBV4-2
j_call: TRBJ2-3
d_call: -
cdr3_nt: TGTGCCAGCAGCCAAGATATGCAGGGGCCCGATACGCAGTATTTT
cdr3_aa: CASSQDMQGPDTQYF

clone_size: -
v_call: TRBV2
j_call: TRBJ2-4
d_call: -
cdr3_nt: TGTGCCAGCAGCCCGACCTCATCCTGGGACATTCAGTACTTC
cdr3_aa: CASSPTSSWDIQYF

clone_size: -
v_call: TRBV19
j_call: TRBJ1-1
d_call: -
cdr3_nt: TGTGCCAGTATCACCTGGCCTGGCGACACTGAAGCTTTCTTT
cdr3_aa: CASITWPGDTEAFF

clone_size: -
v_call: TRBV7-8
j_call: TRBJ1-2
d_call: TRBD1
cdr3_nt: TGTGCCAGCAGCCGGCGGGACAGGGGGCTCGATGGCTACACCTTC
cdr3_aa: CASSRRDRGLDGYTF

clone_size: -
v_call: TRBV7-2
j_call: TRBJ1-5
d_call: TRBD1
cdr3_nt: TGTGCCAGCAGCTTCTCGTGGGACAGCGGGGGGAGCAATCAGCCCCAGCATTTT
cdr3_aa: CASSFSWDSGGSNQPQHF

clone_size: -
v_call: TRBV9
j_call: TRBJ2-1
d_call: TRBD2
cdr3_nt: TGTGCCAGCAGCGTATCTAGCGGGCATTACAATGAGCAGTTCTTC
cdr3_aa: CASSVSSGHYNEQFF

clone_size: once
v_call: TRBV7-2
j_call: TRBJ1-1
d_call: TRBD1
cdr3_nt: TGTGCCAGCAGCTTAACACACCTAACAGGGGGAGCTTTCTTT
cdr3_aa: CASSLTHLTGGAFF

clone_size: -
v_call: TRBV9
j_call: TRBJ1-3
d_call: TRBD1
cdr3_nt: TGTGCCAGCAGCGTAGCTGGGAGGGGGCAAAACACCATATATTTT
cdr3_aa: CASSVAGRGQNTIYF

clone_size: -
v_call: TRBV19
j_call: TRBJ2-3
d_call: -
cdr3_nt: TGTGCCAGTAGCCCCCGGATCCCAGATACGCAGTATTTT
cdr3_aa: CASSPRIPDTQYF

clone_size: -
v_call: TRBV29-1
j_call: TRBJ2-1
d_call: TRBD2
cdr3_nt: TGCAGCTTTCCGGAAGCGGGGGCCCTTAATGAGCAGTTCTTC
cdr3_aa: CSFPEAGALNEQFF

clone_size: -
v_call: TRBV28
j_call: TRBJ2-7
d_call: TRBD1
cdr3_nt: TGTGCCAGCAGCAAACCGACAGGGGGCAACTACGAGCAGTACTTC
cdr3_aa: CASSKPTGGNYEQYF

clone_size: -
v_call: TRBV25-1
j_call: TRBJ1-2
d_call: -
cdr3_nt: TGTGCCAGCAGTGGCGCCGGGGTTAGCTATGGCTACACCTTC
cdr3_aa: CASSGAGVSYGYTF

clone_size: -
v_call: TRBV11-3
j_call: TRBJ2-4
d_call: TRBD1
cdr3_nt: TGTGCCAGCAGCTTAGATTGGACAGGGACCATTCAGTACTTC
cdr3_aa: CASSLDWTGTIQYF

clone_size: -
v_call: TRBV5-4
j_call: TRBJ2-1
d_call: TRBD2
cdr3_nt: TGTGCCAGCAGCCAAATAGCGGGAGGGGTCTACAATGAGCAGTTCTTC
cdr3_aa: CASSQIAGGVYNEQFF

clone_size: -
v_call: TRBV6-5
j_call: TRBJ2-7
d_call: TRBD1
cdr3_nt: TGTGCCAGCAGTTCCCCTCGGACAGGGCTTTTCGAGCAGTACTTC
cdr3_aa: CASSSPRTGLFEQYF

clone_size: -
v_call: TRBV4-2
j_call: TRBJ2-5
d_call: -
cdr3_nt: TGTGCCAGCAGCGCCCTCGTGGCAGGCCAAGAGACCCAGTACTTC
cdr3_aa: CASSALVAGQETQYF

clone_size: -
v_call: TRBV15
j_call: TRBJ2-5
d_call: -
cdr3_nt: TGTGCCACCAGCAGAGTGGGACGGAACCAAGAGACCCAGTACTTC
cdr3_aa: CATSRVGRNQETQYF

clone_size: -
v_call: TRBV28
j_call: TRBJ1-1
d_call: -
cdr3_nt: TGTGCCAGCAGTTCCCGTCCGGGGCACACTGAAGCTTTCTTT
cdr3_aa: CASSSRPGHTEAFF

clone_size: -
v_call: TRBV5-1
j_call: TRBJ1-4
d_call: TRBD1
cdr3_nt: TGCGCCAGCAGCTTTGCGGGACAGCGGAATGAAAAACTGTTTTTT
cdr3_aa: CASSFAGQRNEKLFF

clone_size: -
v_call: TRBV5-5
j_call: TRBJ2-3
d_call: TRBD1
cdr3_nt: TGTGCCAGCAGCGCTCAGGGACAGGGGGCAGATACGCAGTATTTT
cdr3_aa: CASSAQGQGADTQYF

clone_size: once
v_call: TRBV7-7
j_call: TRBJ1-1
d_call: -
cdr3_nt: TGTGCTAGCAGTCCGGATTTGAACACTGAAGCTTTCTTT
cdr3_aa: CASSPDLNTEAFF

clone_size: -
v_call: TRBV10-3
j_call: TRBJ2-1
d_call: TRBD2
cdr3_nt: TGTGCCATCAGTTGGACTAGCGATTTGAATGAGCAGTTCTTC
cdr3_aa: CAISWTSDLNEQFF

clone_size: -
v_call: TRBV2
j_call: TRBJ2-3
d_call: -
cdr3_nt: TGTGCCAGCACCCCCTTGGGGGCTAGCACAGATACGCAGTATTTT
cdr3_aa: CASTPLGASTDTQYF

clone_size: -
v_call: TRBV4-2
j_call: TRBJ2-2
d_call: -
cdr3_nt: TGTGCCAGCAGCCAAGCACAGCTGAACACCGGGGAGCTGTTTTTT
cdr3_aa: CASSQAQLNTGELFF

clone_size: -
v_call: TRBV11-3
j_call: TRBJ2-1
d_call: -
cdr3_nt: TGTGCCAGCAGCTTAGAACAGGGACTCTACAATGAGCAGTTCTTC
cdr3_aa: CASSLEQGLYNEQFF

clone_size: once
v_call: TRBV11-3
j_call: TRBJ1-4
d_call: -
cdr3_nt: TGTGCCAGCAGACTCAGTGCAACTAATGAAAAACTGTTTTTT
cdr3_aa: CASRLSATNEKLFF

clone_size: -
v_call: TRBV9
j_call: TRBJ1-2
d_call: -
cdr3_nt: TGTGCCAGCAGCGTATATGGGGGGCCCTATGGCTACACCTTC
cdr3_aa: CASSVYGGPYGYTF

clone_size: -
v_call: TRBV7-2
j_call: TRBJ2-7
d_call: -
cdr3_nt: TGTGCCAGCAGCTTAGGATCCCTCTACGAGCAGTACTTC
cdr3_aa: CASSLGSLYEQYF

clone_size: -
v_call: TRBV2
j_call: TRBJ1-2
d_call: -
cdr3_nt: TGTGCCAGCAGTTCGGGTAAGGCCGTAGGCTACACCTTC
cdr3_aa: CASSSGKAVGYTF

clone_size: -
v_call: TRBV6-1
j_call: TRBJ1-1
d_call: -
cdr3_nt: TGTGCCAGCAGTGAACGGATGAACACTGAAGCTTTCTTT
cdr3_aa: CASSERMNTEAFF

clone_size: -
v_call: TRBV4-2
j_call: TRBJ2-1
d_call: TRBD2
cdr3_nt: TGTGCCAGCAGCCAAGGAGAACTAGCGGACGCACATGAGCAGTTCTTC
cdr3_aa: CASSQGELADAHEQFF